This TCR beta chain was recorded in a study of T cell repertoires in cytomegalovirus infection. Looking at the study overall: Indications came from public TCR beta signatures; they pointed to CMV infection and to a matching HLA type. Points from the study as a whole: Carriers of CMV plus the relevant HLA were identified by cumulative public TCR beta family frequency. Dominant in the ex vivo response were TCR beta clonotypes restricted by HLA-C and specific for CMV.

One entry per CDR3 protein results from TCRdb running MiXCR on the reads. This sample yields fewer than 300,000 distinct CDR3 sequences, of which more than 20% are seen a single time; about 15% belongs to the top ten. On this clonotype itself: Antigen: not known.

The CDR3 spans 16 residues. Unmatched junction bases numbered 7, after V lost 1 base and J lost 4 bases. Germline CDR1 SGHVS, CDR2 FNYEAQ. This clonotype was obtained from a human donor in good health (CMV status not recorded). Some clones in this sample may be carry-over from other donors' samples. Sequences were obtained from PBMCs. V is TRBV7-6 and J is TRBJ2-1; 7 positions match TRBD2. The CDR3 here is CASSLGGGSVYNEQFF. Here the CDR3 DNA reads TGTGCCAGCAGCTTAGGGGGGGGTTCGGTTTACAATGAGCAGTTCTTC.